These 25 T cell receptor beta chains were sequenced from one sample in a study of blood T cells in healthy people across ages. Sample-barcoded 5' priming and a J-beta primer mix drove a second PCR of roughly 6 to 12 cycles. TCRdb recomputed calls from the 5' RACE reads with MiXCR, one row per CDR3 protein. The repertoire holds about 500,000 distinct CDR3 sequences, with under 30% as singletons. The sample was also linked to a second study, of T cells of mothers and their children.

Source material: blood. These TCRs come from a boy between 10 and 17 years old in good health.

As DNA, the CDR3 is TGCGCCAGCAGCTTGGCCATGGAATCCTACGAGCAGTACTTC. It translates to CASSLAMESYEQYF. The chain employs TRBV5-1 and TRBJ2-7; D unresolved. This CDR3 has 14 amino acids. Trimming pared 0 bases from V and 1 base from J, leaving 8 bases between. Germline CDR1 reads SGHRS; CDR2 reads YFSETQ.

This sequence joins TRBV7-2 and TRBJ2-3; TRBD1 aligns across 8 bases. Germline values: CDR1 SGHTA, CDR2 FQGNSA. Unmatched junction bases numbered 10, after V lost 10 bases and J lost 4 bases. The CDR3 consists of 14 residues. CDR3 nucleotide sequence: TGTGCCACCGAAACAGGGGGGTTAGCAGATACGCAGTATTTT. Protein: CATETGGLADTQYF. The full variable domain, rest sourced from reference TRBV7-2 and TRBJ2-3, is GAGVSQSPSNKVTEKGKDVELRCDPISGHTALYWYRQSLGQGLEFLIYFQGNSAPDKSGLPSDRFSAERTGGSVSTLTIQRTQQEDSAVYLCATETGGLADTQYFGPGTRLTVL.

The chain uses TRBV7-2 and TRBJ2-7; 8 positions match TRBD1. The CDR3 sequence is 13 residues long. Germline assignment: CDR1 SGHTA and CDR2 FQGNSA. The ends lost 2 bases at V and 5 bases at J; junction bases unmatched: 2. For the CDR3, the DNA is TGTGCCAGCAGCTTAATACAGGGGGACGAGCAGTACTTC. It translates to CASSLIQGDEQYF.

The rearrangement joins TRBV29-1 to TRBJ1-1, with TRBD1 matching over 8 bases. The CDR3 consists of 14 residues. CDR1 and CDR2 from the germline V gene are SQVTM and ANQGSEA. V gave up 7 bases and J gave up 4 bases; unmatched junction bases: 11. CDR3 nucleotides: TGCAGCGCGCGGACAGGGAATGGCGGCACTGAAGCTTTCTTT. Its protein product is CSARTGNGGTEAFF.

This clonotype appeared many times. V usage is TRBV7-9 and J usage is TRBJ2-2; no firm D call. V lost 1 base, J lost 0 bases, and 12 bases lay in between. CDR3 length: 17 residues. Per the germline V gene, CDR1 is SEHNR and CDR2 is FQNEAQ (reference sequence). The CDR3 region has the DNA TGTGCCAGCAGCTTAGTCGGCAGCCTCGCGAACACCGGGGAGCTGTTTTTT. This gives the protein CASSLVGSLANTGELFF.

This clonotype was recorded many times. The V and J genes are TRBV7-2 and TRBJ2-7, with D unresolved. This CDR3 has 13 amino acids. The germline V gene has CDR1 SGHTA and CDR2 FQGNSA. Trimming took 1 base from V and 3 from J, leaving 7 bases between them. The CDR3 coding sequence is TGTGCCAGCAGCTTAGTTCCGGGCTACGAGCAGTACTTC. Amino acids: CASSLVPGYEQYF.

This chain uses TRBV25-1 with TRBJ2-1; D unresolved. The germline V gene has CDR1 MGHDK and CDR2 SYGVNS. The CDR3 length is 13 residues. With 0 bases removed from V and 6 bases from J, the gap between germline ends came to 6 bases. The CDR3: CASSEYASNEQFF. The CDR3 DNA follows: TGTGCCAGCAGTGAATATGCGTCCAATGAGCAGTTCTTC.

Regarding this clonotype: Mismatch with germline at one junction end may stem from a read error. The V and J genes are TRBV6-7 and TRBJ2-5; D ambiguous. TRBJ2-7 explains the end of the DNA better; the J call may be wrong. TRBV6-7 is placed among ORFs of uncertain function. The CDR3 runs to 14 residues. Here the CDR3 reads CAGSYIDGSYEQYF. CDR3 nucleotides: TGTGCCGGCAGTTACATCGACGGATCCTACGAGCAGTACTTC.

The chain is built from TRBV7-8 and TRBJ1-2; 7 bases fit TRBD1. CDR1 and CDR2 from the germline V gene are SGHVS and FQNEAQ. V trimming: 4 bases; J trimming: 7 bases; junction bases outside the gene matches: 9. This CDR3 comprises 14 residues. The CDR3 bases are TGTGCCAGCAGCTCGGGACAGACCTCCCTTGGCTACACCTTC. The encoded protein is CASSSGQTSLGYTF.

V usage is TRBV4-1 and J usage is TRBJ2-2; the D gene is possibly TRBD1 (6 bases). The CDR3 is 12 residues long. V shed 0 bases and J shed 14 bases, with 10 bases lying between them. Looked up from germline, CDR1 is MGHRA and CDR2 is YSYEKL. The CDR3 loop is CASSQDQGFLFF. Written as DNA, the CDR3 is TGCGCCAGCAGCCAAGATCAGGGGTTCCTGTTTTTT.

This clonotype was observed at least ten times. The chain couples TRBV7-8 to TRBJ1-2, with D maybe TRBD1 (5 bases). Trimming removed 6 bases from V and 1 base from J, with 21 bases in between. Looked up from germline, CDR1 is SGHVS and CDR2 is FQNEAQ. The CDR3 runs 17 residues. The CDR3 sequence: CASSLGWAGQDNYGYTF. As DNA, the CDR3 is TGTGCCAGCAGTCTCGGATGGGCAGGACAAGATAACTATGGCTACACCTTC. Using reference TRBV7-8 and TRBJ1-2 for the parts outside the CDR3, the full variable domain is GAGVSQSPRYKVAKRGQDVALRCDPISGHVSLFWYQQALGQGPEFLTYFQNEAQLDKSGLPSDRFFAERPEGSVSTLKIQRTQQEDSAVYLCASSLGWAGQDNYGYTFGSGTRLTVV.

The chain carries TRBV7-2 and TRBJ2-6; 9 bases agree with TRBD1. Per the germline V gene, CDR1 is SGHTA and CDR2 is FQGNSA. V shed 2 bases and J 4 bases; nucleotides not matched to a gene: 6. CDR3 length equals 17 residues. CDR3 amino acids: CASSLWTGEMGANVLTF. The CDR3 nucleotides read TGTGCCAGCAGCTTATGGACAGGGGAGATGGGGGCCAACGTCCTGACTTTC.

The chain combines TRBV12-3 or TRBV12-4 with TRBJ1-4; no clear D gene. V was clipped by 7 bases and J by 1 base, with 7 bases between them. The CDR3 consists of 13 residues. The CDR3 nucleotides are TGTGCCAGCACGACGCTAACTAATGAAAAACTGTTTTTT. This gives the protein CASTTLTNEKLFF.

This clonotype has only a few counts. This rearrangement joins TRBV28 to TRBJ2-7; 9 nucleotides line up with TRBD2. The CDR3 is 13 amino acids. V was pared by 5 bases and J by 3 bases, with 2 bases of the junction left unmatched. Germline CDR1 MDHEN, CDR2 SYDVKM. The CDR3 DNA is TGTGCCAGCAGTCGACTAGCGGACTACGAGCAGTACTTC. The encoded protein is CASSRLADYEQYF. The full variable domain, its missing parts supplied by reference TRBV28 and TRBJ2-7, is DVKVTQSSRYLVKRTGEKVFLECVQDMDHENMFWYRQDPGLGLRLIYFSYDVKMKEKGDIPEGYSVSREKKERFSLILESASTNQTSMYLCASSRLADYEQYFGPGTRLTVT.

This clonotype was seen a handful of times. The chain is built from TRBV21-1 and TRBJ1-6. TRBV21-1 corresponds to a pseudogene. The CDR3 contains 16 residues. The CDR3 loop reads CASSKGSWSLCSPLHF. CDR3 sequence (DNA): TGTGCCAGCAGCAAAGGATCCTGGAGTCTGTGCTCACCCCTCCACTTT.

The sample holds a few counts of this clonotype. V usage is TRBV28 and J usage is TRBJ2-7; TRBD1 matches at 8 bases. There are 12 residues in the CDR3. Trimming at V came to 2 bases and at J to 12 bases, leaving 6 bases not matched to a gene. The germline gives CDR1 MDHEN, CDR2 SYDVKM. The chain's CDR3 is CASSLLGQGMYF. The CDR3 DNA reads as TGTGCCAGCAGTTTACTCGGACAGGGCATGTACTTC. Filled out from reference TRBV28 and TRBJ2-7, the complete variable domain reads DVKVTQSSRYLVKRTGEKVFLECVQDMDHENMFWYRQDPGLGLRLIYFSYDVKMKEKGDIPEGYSVSREKKERFSLILESASTNQTSMYLCASSLLGQGMYFGPGTRLTVT.

Remarks on this clonotype: One end of the junction is discordant with germline, which a read error may explain. The V gene is TRBV7-2, the J gene TRBJ2-2, with 8 bases aligning to TRBD2. In germline, CDR1 is SGHTA, CDR2 FQGNSA. CDR3 length: 15 residues. The CDR3 nucleotides are TGTGCCAGCAGGGACGGGGGGGAGAACGCCGGGGAGCTGTTTTTT. Amino acid sequence: CASRDGGENAGELFF.

The rearrangement joins TRBV28 to TRBJ2-4; 9 bases match TRBD1. The length of the CDR3 is 13 residues. The germline V gene has CDR1 MDHEN and CDR2 SYDVKM. The V and J ends lost 6 bases and 8 bases, in that order; junction bases with no gene match: 5. The CDR3 here is CASSPGTGYIQYF. In DNA, the CDR3 is TGTGCCAGCAGCCCCGGGACAGGGTACATTCAGTACTTC.

The V and J genes are TRBV4-1 and TRBJ2-1; 13 bases fit TRBD2. CDR1 is MGHRA and CDR2 is YSYEKL in the germline V gene. V was pared by 6 bases and J by 4 bases, with 9 bases of the junction left unmatched. CDR3 length: 17 residues. The DNA for the CDR3 is TGCGCCAGCAGTCGTTGGACTAGCGGGAGTTCATACAATGAGCAGTTCTTC. Protein product: CASSRWTSGSSYNEQFF.

This clonotype was detected only a few times. The chain combines TRBV27 with TRBJ1-4; D not certain. The CDR3 totals 12 residues. V was pared by 5 bases and J by 4 bases, with 5 bases between. Germline CDR1 MNHEY, CDR2 SMNVEV (reference sequence). CDR3 sequence reads: CASSKLNEKLFF. Here the CDR3 DNA reads TGTGCCAGCAGTAAACTTAATGAAAAACTGTTTTTT.

The V call is TRBV20-1, the J call TRBJ2-2; possible D gene TRBD1, 6 bases. Trimming left V 2 bases short and J 1 base short, with 14 bases between. CDR1 DFQATT and CDR2 SNEGSKA come from the germline V gene (reference sequence). CDR3 size: 16 residues. Here the CDR3 reads CSARTSGTWNTGELFF. The CDR3 bases are TGCAGTGCTAGAACCTCAGGGACATGGAACACCGGGGAGCTGTTTTTT.

The sample holds a few counts of this clonotype. The chain carries TRBV24-1 and TRBJ2-1; D call uncertain. V was pared by 3 bases and J by 4 bases, with 6 bases between. The CDR3 has 13 amino acids. Germline V lookup: CDR1 KGHDR, CDR2 SFDVKD. CDR3 loop: CATSDVSYNEQFF. The CDR3 region has the DNA TGTGCCACCAGTGATGTATCGTACAATGAGCAGTTCTTC.

This clonotype was counted only a few times. The genes are TRBV11-2 and TRBJ2-5; 12 bases map to TRBD2. J gave up 5 bases and V 5 bases, and 9 bases lay outside the gene matches. The CDR3 is 16 amino acids. The germline V gene has CDR1 SGHAT and CDR2 FQNNGV. The CDR3 nucleotides are TGTGCCAGCAGCAAGACTAGCGGGGGAGGCTCGGAGACCCAGTACTTC. Encoded protein: CASSKTSGGGSETQYF.

The chain couples TRBV28 to TRBJ1-1; 8 bases are shared with TRBD1. V dropped 6 bases and J dropped 7; count of bases not matched to a gene: 4. The CDR3 consists of 12 residues. Germline CDR1 is MDHEN and CDR2 is SYDVKM. This CDR3 reads CASSPDRGEAFF. CDR3 DNA sequence: TGTGCCAGCAGCCCCGACAGGGGTGAAGCTTTCTTT.

This clonotype was seen only a few times. The gene calls are TRBV28 and TRBJ1-3; D is ambiguous. This CDR3 contains 15 residues. V was clipped by 6 bases and J by 0 bases, with 12 bases between them. CDR1 is MDHEN and CDR2 is SYDVKM in the germline V gene. The CDR3 nucleotides read TGTGCCAGCAGCAGCAGGCTGCTCTCTGGAAACACCATATATTTT. It encodes CASSSRLLSGNTIYF. Looking up the rest from reference TRBV28 and TRBJ1-3 gives the full variable domain: DVKVTQSSRYLVKRTGEKVFLECVQDMDHENMFWYRQDPGLGLRLIYFSYDVKMKEKGDIPEGYSVSREKKERFSLILESASTNQTSMYLCASSSRLLSGNTIYFGEGSWLTVV.